The clone carrying this T cell receptor (beta chain) came up a few times. CDR3 length: 15 amino acids. The germline V gene encodes CDR1 MDHEN and CDR2 SYDVKM. Losses at the gene ends were 1 base for V and 6 bases for J; bases not matched to a gene: 4. These data originate in a study of regulatory T cells in long-lasting Graves disease. Noted time point: newly diagnosed GD, antithyroid drugs for less than 3 months. Preparation of the TCR library used RNA extracted from PBMCs. Through Arm-PCR of CDR3 regions and iRepertoire HTBI primers, TCR beta libraries were built. TCRdb called the multiplex PCR reads again in MiXCR, with one record for every CDR3 protein. This table holds hundreds of thousands of distinct CDR3 sequences, around 12% found once. Separately, the same data were catalogued under a study of T cells in Graves' hyperthyroidism and ophthalmopathy. That report adds: Diagnosis relied on clinical symptoms, serum thyroxine and TRAb, thyroid ultrasound and orbital computed tomography. Using 13 V-J features, a model discriminated ophthalmopathy from stable hyperthyroidism.

J is TRBJ2-1 and V is TRBV28; 9 nucleotides match TRBD2. This clonotype originated in a woman aged 30 to 39 with Graves disease. The sequenced sample was peripheral blood mononuclear cells (PBMCs), obtained at new diagnosis, from a patient treated with antithyroid drugs. CDR3 DNA: TGTGCCAGCAGTTTATTAGCGGGAGCCCTCAATGAGCAGTTCTTC. It translates to CASSLLAGALNEQFF.